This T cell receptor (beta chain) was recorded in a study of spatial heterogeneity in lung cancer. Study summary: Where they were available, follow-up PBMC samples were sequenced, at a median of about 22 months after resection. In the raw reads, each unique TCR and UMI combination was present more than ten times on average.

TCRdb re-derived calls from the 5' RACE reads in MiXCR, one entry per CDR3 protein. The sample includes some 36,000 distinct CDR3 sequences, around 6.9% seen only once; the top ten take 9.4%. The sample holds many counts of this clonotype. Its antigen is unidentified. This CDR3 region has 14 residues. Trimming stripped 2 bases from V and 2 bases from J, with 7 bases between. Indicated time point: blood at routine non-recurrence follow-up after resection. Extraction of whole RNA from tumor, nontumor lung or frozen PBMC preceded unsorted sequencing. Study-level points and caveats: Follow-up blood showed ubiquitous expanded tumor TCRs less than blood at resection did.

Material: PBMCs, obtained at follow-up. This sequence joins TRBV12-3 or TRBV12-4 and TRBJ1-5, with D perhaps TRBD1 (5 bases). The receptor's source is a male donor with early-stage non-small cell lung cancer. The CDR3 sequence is CASSLWDGNQPQHF. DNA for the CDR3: TGTGCCAGCAGTTTATGGGACGGCAATCAGCCCCAGCATTTT.